This entry is about one T cell receptor (beta chain). Its antigen is as yet unknown. As processed by the authors: ImmunoSEQ supplied junction-only sequences lacking quality scores, so filtering was different. Sequencing was performed with immunoSEQ multiplex PCR; in TCRdb, only in-frame clones are kept and a portion is missing. Clonal size and the V and J genes are those of that table, whereas D and trimming came from the DNA. The repertoire holds about 1 million clones, with 65% to 80% as singletons. The source of the sample is a study of shared clonotypes between healthy human individuals. For the study at large: Every donor yielded three CD4 naive, three CD4 memory, two CD8 naive and one CD8 memory plate.

Study outcomes and limitations: The genetic and exposure-history diversity represented was limited by few donors.

From germline, CDR1 is SNHLY and CDR2 FYNNEI. V lost 7 bases to trimming and J lost 2 bases, with 13 bases between them. The CDR3 is 14 residues long. The V gene is TRBV2, the J gene TRBJ2-3, with a tentative D call TRBD2 (6 bases). The specimen sequenced was memory CD4+ T cells sorted from blood. The subset was: CD45RA-negative fraction. The source of this sequence is a man aged 18 to 30 in good health. The CDR3 DNA is TGTGCCAGCAATCGCGGGGAGTACACAGATACGCAGTATTTT. It yields the protein CASNRGEYTDTQYF. The whole variable domain, remainder taken from reference TRBV2 and TRBJ2-3, is EPEVTQTPSHQVTQMGQEVILRCVPISNHLYFYWYRQILGQKVEFLVSFYNNEISEKSEIFDDQFSVERPDGSNFTLKIRSTKLEDSAMYFCASNRGEYTDTQYFGPGTRLTVL.